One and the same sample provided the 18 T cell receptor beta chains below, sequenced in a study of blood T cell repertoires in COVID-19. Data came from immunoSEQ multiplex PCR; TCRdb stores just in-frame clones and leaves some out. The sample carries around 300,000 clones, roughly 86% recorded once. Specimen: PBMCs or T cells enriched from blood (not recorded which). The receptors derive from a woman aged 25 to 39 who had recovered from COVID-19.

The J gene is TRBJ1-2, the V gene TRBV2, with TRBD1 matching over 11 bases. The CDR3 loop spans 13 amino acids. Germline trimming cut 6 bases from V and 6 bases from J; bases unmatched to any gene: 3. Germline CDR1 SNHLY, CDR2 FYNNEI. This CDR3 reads CASRDRGLNGYTF. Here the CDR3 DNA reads TGTGCCAGCAGGGACAGGGGGCTGAATGGCTACACCTTC.

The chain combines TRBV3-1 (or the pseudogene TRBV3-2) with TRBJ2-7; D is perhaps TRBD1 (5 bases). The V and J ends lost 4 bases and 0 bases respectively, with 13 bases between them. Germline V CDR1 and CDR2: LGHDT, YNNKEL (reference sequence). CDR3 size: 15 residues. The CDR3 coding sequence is TGTGCCAGCAGCCCGGACAAACCGACCTCCTACGAGCAGTACTTC. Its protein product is CASSPDKPTSYEQYF.

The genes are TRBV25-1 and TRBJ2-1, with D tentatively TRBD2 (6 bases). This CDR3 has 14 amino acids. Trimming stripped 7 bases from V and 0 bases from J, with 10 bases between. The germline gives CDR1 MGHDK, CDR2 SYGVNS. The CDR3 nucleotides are TGTGCCAGCACGGAGGGCCGCTCCTACAATGAGCAGTTCTTC. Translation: CASTEGRSYNEQFF.

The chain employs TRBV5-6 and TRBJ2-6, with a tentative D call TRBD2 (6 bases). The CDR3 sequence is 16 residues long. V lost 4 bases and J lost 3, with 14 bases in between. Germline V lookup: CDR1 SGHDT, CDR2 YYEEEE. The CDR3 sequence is CASSPPEGSGANVLTF. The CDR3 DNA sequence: TGTGCCAGCAGCCCCCCGGAGGGAAGTGGGGCCAACGTCCTGACTTTC.

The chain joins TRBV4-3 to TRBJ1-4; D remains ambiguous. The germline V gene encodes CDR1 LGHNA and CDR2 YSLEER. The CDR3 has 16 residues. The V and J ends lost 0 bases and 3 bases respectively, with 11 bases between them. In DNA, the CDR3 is TGCGCCAGCAGCCAAGATCGGGTGGAATCTAATGAAAAACTGTTTTTT. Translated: CASSQDRVESNEKLFF.

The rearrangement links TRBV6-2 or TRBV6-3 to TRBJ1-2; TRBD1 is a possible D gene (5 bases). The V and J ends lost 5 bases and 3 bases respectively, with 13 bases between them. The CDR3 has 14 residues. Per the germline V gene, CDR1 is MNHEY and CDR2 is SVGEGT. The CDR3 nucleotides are TGTGCCAGCAGTCGCTGGGGGGGAGACTATGGCTACACCTTC. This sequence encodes CASSRWGGDYGYTF.

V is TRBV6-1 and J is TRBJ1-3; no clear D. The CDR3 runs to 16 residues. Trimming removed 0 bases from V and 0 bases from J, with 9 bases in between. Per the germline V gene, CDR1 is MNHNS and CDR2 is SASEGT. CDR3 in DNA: TGTGCCAGCAGTGAAGCGCGTTCACTCTCTGGAAACACCATATATTTT. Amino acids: CASSEARSLSGNTIYF.

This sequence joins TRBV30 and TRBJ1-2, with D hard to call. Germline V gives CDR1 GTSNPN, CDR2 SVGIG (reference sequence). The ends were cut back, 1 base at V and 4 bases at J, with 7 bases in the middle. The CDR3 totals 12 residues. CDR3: CAWSGTFYGYTF. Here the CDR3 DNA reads TGTGCCTGGAGTGGGACTTTCTATGGCTACACCTTC.

CDR3 loop: CASSVTGNSPLHF. The CDR3 DNA sequence: TGTGCCAGCAGCGTAACGGGGAATTCACCCCTCCACTTT. This sequence joins TRBV9 and TRBJ1-6, with D unclear. Between the trimmed V and J ends, which lost 1 base and 7 bases, there was a span of 6 bases. The germline V gene has CDR1 SGDLS and CDR2 YYNGEE. The CDR3 covers 13 residues.

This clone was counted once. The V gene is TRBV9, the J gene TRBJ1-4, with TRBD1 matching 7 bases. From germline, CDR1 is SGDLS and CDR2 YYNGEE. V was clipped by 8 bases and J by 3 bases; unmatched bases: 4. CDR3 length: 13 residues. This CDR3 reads CASHQGANEKLFF. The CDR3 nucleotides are TGTGCCAGTCATCAGGGGGCTAATGAAAAACTGTTTTTT.

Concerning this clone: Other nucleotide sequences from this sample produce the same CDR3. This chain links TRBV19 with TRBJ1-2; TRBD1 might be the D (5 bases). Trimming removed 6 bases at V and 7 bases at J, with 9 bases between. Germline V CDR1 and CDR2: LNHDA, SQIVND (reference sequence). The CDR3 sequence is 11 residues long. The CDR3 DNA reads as TGTGCCAGTAGGCAGGGATCTGGCTACACCTTC. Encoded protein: CASRQGSGYTF.

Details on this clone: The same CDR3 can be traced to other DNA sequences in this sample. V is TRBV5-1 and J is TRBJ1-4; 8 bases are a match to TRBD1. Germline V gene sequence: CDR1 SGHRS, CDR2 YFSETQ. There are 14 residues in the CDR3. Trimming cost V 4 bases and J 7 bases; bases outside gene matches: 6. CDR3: CASSLGQGSEKLFF. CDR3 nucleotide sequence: TGCGCCAGCAGCCTCGGACAGGGCTCTGAAAAACTGTTTTTT. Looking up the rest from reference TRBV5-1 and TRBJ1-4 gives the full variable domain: KAGVTQTPRYLIKTRGQQVTLSCSPISGHRSVSWYQQTPGQGLQFLFEYFSETQRNKGNFPGRFSGRQFSNSRSEMNVSTLELGDSALYLCASSLGQGSEKLFFGSGTQLSVL.

CDR3 amino acids: CASSFRGRSVLNYGYTF. The CDR3 nucleotides are TGTGCCAGCAGTTTCAGGGGGCGAAGTGTTCTTAACTATGGCTACACCTTC. The J gene is TRBJ1-2, the V gene TRBV28; 8 bases match TRBD1. V lost 3 bases and J lost 1; bases outside the gene matches: 10. CDR3 length equals 17 residues. Germline V lookup: CDR1 MDHEN, CDR2 SYDVKM.

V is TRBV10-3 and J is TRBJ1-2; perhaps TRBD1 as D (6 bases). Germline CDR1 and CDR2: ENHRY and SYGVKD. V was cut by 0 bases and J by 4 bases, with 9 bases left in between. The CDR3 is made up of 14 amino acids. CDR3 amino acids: CAISESGAAYGYTF. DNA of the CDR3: TGTGCCATCAGTGAGTCGGGGGCGGCCTATGGCTACACCTTC.

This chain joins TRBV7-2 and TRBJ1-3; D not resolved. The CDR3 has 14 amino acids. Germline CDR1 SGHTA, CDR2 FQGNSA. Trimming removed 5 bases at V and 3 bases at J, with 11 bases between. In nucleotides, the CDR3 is TGTGCCAGCAGCCGCGGTCACCTTGGAAACACCATATATTTT. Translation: CASSRGHLGNTIYF.

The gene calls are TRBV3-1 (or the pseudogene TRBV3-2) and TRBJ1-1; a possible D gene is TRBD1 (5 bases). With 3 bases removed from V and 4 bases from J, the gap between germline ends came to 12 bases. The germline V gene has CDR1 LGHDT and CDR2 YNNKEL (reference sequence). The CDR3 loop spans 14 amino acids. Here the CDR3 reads CASSQGREGTEAFF. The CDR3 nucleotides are TGTGCCAGCAGCCAGGGCAGGGAGGGCACTGAAGCTTTCTTT.

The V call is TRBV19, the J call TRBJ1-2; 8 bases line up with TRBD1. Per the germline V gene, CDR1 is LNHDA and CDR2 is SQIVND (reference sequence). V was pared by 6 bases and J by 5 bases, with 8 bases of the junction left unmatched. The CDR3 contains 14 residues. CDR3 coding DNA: TGTGCCAGTAGGACAGGGGCCCCACCTTATGGCTACACCTTC. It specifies CASRTGAPPYGYTF.

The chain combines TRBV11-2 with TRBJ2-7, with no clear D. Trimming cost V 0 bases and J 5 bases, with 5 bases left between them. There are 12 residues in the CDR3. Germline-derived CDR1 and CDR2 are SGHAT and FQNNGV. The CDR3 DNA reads TGTGCCAGCAGCTTAGACAGGAACGAGCAGTACTTC. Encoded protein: CASSLDRNEQYF.